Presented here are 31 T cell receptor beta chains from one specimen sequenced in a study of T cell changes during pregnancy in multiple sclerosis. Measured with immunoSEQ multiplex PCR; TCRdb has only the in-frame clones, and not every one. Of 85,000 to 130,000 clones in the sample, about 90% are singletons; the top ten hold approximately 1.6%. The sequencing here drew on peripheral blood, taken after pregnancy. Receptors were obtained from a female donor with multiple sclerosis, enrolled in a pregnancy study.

The CDR3 reads CASSFSSGQGCNQPQHF. In nucleotides, the CDR3 is TGTGCCAGTAGTTTCTCCTCGGGACAGGGTTGCAATCAGCCCCAGCATTTT. The chain combines TRBV19 with TRBJ1-5; 9 nucleotides agree with TRBD1. Germline trimming cut 5 bases from V and 2 bases from J; bases unmatched to any gene: 10. The CDR3 has 17 amino acids. The germline gives CDR1 LNHDA, CDR2 SQIVND (reference sequence).

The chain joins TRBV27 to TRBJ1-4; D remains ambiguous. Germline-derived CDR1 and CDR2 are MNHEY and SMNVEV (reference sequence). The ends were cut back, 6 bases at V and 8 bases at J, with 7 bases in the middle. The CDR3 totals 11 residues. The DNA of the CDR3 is TGTGCCAGCAGGGGAGGCGAAAAACTGTTTTTT. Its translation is CASRGGEKLFF.

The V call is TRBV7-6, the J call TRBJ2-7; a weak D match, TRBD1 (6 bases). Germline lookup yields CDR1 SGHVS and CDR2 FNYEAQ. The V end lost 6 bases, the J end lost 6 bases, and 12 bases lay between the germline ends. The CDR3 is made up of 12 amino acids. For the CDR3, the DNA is TGTGCCAGCAGTGCAAGGGGGAGCGAGCAGTACTTC. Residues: CASSARGSEQYF.

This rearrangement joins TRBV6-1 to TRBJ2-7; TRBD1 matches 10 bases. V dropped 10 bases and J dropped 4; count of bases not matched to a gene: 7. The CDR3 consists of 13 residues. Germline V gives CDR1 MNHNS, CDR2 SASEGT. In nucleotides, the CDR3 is TGTGCCAACCCCGGACAGGGGGGGTACGAGCAGTACTTC. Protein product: CANPGQGGYEQYF.

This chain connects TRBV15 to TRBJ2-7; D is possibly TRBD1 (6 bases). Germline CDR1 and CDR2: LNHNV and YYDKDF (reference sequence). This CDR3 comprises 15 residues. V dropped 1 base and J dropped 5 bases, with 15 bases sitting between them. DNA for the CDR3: TGTGCCACCAGCAGAGGTGACAGGTTACGGGACGAGCAGTACTTC. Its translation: CATSRGDRLRDEQYF.

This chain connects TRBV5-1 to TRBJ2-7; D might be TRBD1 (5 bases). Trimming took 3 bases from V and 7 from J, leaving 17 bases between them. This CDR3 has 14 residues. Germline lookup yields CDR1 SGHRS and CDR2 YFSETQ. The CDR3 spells CASSSSGATAEQYF. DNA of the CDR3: TGCGCCAGCAGCTCCTCTGGGGCGACGGCTGAGCAGTACTTC.

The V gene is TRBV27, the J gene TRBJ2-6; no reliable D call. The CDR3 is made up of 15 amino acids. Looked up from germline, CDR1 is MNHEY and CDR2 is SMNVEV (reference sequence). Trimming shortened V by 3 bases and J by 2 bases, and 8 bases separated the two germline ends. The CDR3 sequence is CASSFVATGANVLTF. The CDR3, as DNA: TGTGCCAGCAGTTTTGTAGCTACTGGGGCCAACGTCCTGACTTTC.

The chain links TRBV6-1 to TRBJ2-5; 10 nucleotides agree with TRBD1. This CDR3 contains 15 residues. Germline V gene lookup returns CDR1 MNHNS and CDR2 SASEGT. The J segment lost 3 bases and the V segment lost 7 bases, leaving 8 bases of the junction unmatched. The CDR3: CASTDPGQGKETQYF. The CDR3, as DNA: TGTGCCAGCACCGACCCGGGACAGGGGAAAGAGACCCAGTACTTC.

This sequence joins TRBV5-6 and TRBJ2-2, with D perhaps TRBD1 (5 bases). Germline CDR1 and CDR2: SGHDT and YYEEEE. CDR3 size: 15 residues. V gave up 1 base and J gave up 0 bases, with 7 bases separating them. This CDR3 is CASSLIGANTGELFF. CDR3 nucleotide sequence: TGTGCCAGCAGCTTGATAGGGGCGAACACCGGGGAGCTGTTTTTT.

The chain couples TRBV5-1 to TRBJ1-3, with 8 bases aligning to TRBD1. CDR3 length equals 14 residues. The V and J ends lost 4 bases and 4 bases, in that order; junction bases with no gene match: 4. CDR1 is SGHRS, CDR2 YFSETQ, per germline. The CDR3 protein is CASSEGQEGNTIYF. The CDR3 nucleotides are TGCGCCAGCAGCGAGGGACAGGAAGGAAACACCATATATTTT. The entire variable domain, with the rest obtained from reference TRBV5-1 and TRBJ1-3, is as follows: KAGVTQTPRYLIKTRGQQVTLSCSPISGHRSVSWYQQTPGQGLQFLFEYFSETQRNKGNFPGRFSGRQFSNSRSEMNVSTLELGDSALYLCASSEGQEGNTIYFGEGSWLTVV.

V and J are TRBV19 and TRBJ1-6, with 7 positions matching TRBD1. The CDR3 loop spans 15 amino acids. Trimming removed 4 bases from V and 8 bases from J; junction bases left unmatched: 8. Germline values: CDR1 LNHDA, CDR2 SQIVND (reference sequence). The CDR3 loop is CASSNQQGNDSPLHF. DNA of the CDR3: TGTGCCAGTAGTAACCAACAGGGGAACGATTCACCCCTCCACTTT.

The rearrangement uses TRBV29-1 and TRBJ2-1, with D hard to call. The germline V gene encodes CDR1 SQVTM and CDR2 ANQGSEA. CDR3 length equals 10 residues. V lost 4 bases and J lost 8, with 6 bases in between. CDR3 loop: CSVVVDEQFF. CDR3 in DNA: TGCAGCGTTGTAGTCGATGAGCAGTTCTTC.

The CDR3 sequence: CAWSPQANYGYTF. The CDR3 coding sequence is TGTGCCTGGAGTCCACAGGCTAACTATGGCTACACCTTC. The J gene is TRBJ1-2, the V gene TRBV30, with a weak D call TRBD1 (5 bases). The germline V gene has CDR1 GTSNPN and CDR2 SVGIG (reference sequence). The V end lost 2 bases, the J end lost 0 bases, and 7 bases lay between the germline ends. This CDR3 region has 13 residues.

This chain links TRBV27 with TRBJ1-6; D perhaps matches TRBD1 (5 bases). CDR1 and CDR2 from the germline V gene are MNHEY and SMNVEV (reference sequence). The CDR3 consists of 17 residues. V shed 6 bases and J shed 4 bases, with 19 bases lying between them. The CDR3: CASRLSGGFSYNSPLHF. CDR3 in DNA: TGTGCCAGCAGGCTTTCGGGGGGATTCTCTTATAATTCACCCCTCCACTTT.

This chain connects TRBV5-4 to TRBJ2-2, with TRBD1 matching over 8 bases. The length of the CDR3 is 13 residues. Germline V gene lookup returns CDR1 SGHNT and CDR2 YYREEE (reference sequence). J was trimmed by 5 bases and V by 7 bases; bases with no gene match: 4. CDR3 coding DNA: TGTGCCAGCGGGCAGGGGGCGACCGGGGAGCTGTTTTTT. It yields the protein CASGQGATGELFF.

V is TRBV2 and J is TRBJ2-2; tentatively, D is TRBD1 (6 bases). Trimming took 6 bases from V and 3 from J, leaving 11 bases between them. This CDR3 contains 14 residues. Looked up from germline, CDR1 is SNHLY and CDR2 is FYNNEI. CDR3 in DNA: TGTGCCAGCAGAGACAGGAGCTACACCGGGGAGCTGTTTTTT. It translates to CASRDRSYTGELFF.

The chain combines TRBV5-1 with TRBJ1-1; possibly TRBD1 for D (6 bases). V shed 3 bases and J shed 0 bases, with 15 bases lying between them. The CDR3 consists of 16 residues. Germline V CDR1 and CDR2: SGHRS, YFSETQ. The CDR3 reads CASSYTGRVVNTEAFF. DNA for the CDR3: TGCGCCAGCAGCTACACAGGGAGGGTGGTGAACACTGAAGCTTTCTTT.

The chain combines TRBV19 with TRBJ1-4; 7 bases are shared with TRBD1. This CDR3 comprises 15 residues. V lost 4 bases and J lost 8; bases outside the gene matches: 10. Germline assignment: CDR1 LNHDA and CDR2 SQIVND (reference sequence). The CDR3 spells CASSTPWTGREKLFF. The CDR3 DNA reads TGTGCCAGTAGTACTCCATGGACAGGACGAGAAAAACTGTTTTTT.

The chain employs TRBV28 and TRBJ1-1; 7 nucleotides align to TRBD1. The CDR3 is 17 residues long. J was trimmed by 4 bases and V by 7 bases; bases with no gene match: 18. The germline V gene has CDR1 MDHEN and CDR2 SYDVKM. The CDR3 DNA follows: TGTGCCAGCATACCCTGGGACAGCTCTTTATTGGGCACTGAAGCTTTCTTT. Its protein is CASIPWDSSLLGTEAFF.

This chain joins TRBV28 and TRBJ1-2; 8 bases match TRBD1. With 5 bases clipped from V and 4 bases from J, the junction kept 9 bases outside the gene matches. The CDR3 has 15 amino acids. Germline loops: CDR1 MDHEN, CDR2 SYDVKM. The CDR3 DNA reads TGTGCCAGCAGTCCTACAGGGGGTAAAACCTATGGCTACACCTTC. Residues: CASSPTGGKTYGYTF.

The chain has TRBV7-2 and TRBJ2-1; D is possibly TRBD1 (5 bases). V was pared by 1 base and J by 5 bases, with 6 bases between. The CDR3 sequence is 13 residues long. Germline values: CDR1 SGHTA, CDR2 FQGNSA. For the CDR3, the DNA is TGTGCCAGCAGCTTAGACAGGAACAATGAGCAGTTCTTC. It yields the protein CASSLDRNNEQFF.

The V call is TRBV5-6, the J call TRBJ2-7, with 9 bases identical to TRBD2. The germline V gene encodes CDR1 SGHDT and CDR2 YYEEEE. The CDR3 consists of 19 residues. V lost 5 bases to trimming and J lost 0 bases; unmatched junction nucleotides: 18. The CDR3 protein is CASRKHAIAAGGFSYEQYF. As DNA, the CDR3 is TGTGCCAGCAGAAAACACGCCATAGCGGCGGGGGGGTTCTCCTACGAGCAGTACTTC.

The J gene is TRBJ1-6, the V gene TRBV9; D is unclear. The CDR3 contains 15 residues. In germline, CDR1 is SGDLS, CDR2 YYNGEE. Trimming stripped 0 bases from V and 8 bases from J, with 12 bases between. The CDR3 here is CASSVDGLDDSPLHF. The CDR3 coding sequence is TGTGCCAGCAGCGTAGATGGCCTCGATGATTCACCCCTCCACTTT.

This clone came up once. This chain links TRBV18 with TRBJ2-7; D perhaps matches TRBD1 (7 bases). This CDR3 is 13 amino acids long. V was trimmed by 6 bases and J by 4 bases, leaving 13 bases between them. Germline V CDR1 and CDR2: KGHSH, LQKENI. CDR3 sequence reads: CASSLTGTYEQYF. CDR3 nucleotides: TGTGCCAGCTCGTTGACAGGGACTTACGAGCAGTACTTC. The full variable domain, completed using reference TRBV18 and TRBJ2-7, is NAGVMQNPRHLVRRRGQEARLRCSPMKGHSHVYWYRQLPEEGLKFMVYLQKENIIDESGMPKERFSAEFPKEGPSILRIQQVVRGDSAAYFCASSLTGTYEQYFGPGTRLTVT.

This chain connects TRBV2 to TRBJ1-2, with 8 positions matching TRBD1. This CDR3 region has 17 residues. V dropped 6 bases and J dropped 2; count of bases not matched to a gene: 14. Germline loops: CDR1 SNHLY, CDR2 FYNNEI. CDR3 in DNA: TGTGCCAGCAGCTCGGACAGGGCAACTTTAAGGAACTATGGCTACACCTTC. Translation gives CASSSDRATLRNYGYTF. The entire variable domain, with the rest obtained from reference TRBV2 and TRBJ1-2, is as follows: EPEVTQTPSHQVTQMGQEVILRCVPISNHLYFYWYRQILGQKVEFLVSFYNNEISEKSEIFDDQFSVERPDGSNFTLKIRSTKLEDSAMYFCASSSDRATLRNYGYTFGSGTRLTVV.

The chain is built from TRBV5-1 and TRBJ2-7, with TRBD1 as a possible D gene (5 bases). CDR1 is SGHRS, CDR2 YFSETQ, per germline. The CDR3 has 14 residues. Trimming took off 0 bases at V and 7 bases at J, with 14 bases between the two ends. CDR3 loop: CASSLAPRVEEQYF. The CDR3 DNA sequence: TGCGCCAGCAGCTTGGCCCCCAGGGTCGAGGAGCAGTACTTC.

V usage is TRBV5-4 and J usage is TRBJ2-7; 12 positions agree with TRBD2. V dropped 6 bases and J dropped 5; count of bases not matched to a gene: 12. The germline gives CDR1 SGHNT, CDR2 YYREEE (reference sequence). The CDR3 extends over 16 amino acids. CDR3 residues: CASNSWGTSGPNEQYF. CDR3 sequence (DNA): TGTGCCAGCAACTCTTGGGGGACTAGCGGGCCCAACGAGCAGTACTTC.

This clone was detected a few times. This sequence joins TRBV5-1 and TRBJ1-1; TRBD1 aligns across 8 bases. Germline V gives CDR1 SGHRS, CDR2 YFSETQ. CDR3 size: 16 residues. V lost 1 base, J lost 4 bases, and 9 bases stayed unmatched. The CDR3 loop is CASSLYGQGQSTEAFF. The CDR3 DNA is TGCGCCAGCAGCTTGTACGGACAGGGTCAATCCACTGAAGCTTTCTTT.

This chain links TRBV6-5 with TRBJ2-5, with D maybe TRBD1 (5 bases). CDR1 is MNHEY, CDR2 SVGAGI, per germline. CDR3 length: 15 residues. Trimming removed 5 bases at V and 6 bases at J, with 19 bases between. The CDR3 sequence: CASSPWGSSRKTQYF. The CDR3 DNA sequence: TGTGCCAGCAGTCCTTGGGGCTCCTCCAGGAAGACCCAGTACTTC.

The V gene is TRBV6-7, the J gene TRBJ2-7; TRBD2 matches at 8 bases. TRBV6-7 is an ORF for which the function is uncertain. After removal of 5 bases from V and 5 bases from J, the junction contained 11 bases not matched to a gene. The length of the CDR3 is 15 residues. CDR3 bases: TGTGCCAGCAGTCACACTGGACTAGCTAGCAACGAGCAGTACTTC. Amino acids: CASSHTGLASNEQYF.

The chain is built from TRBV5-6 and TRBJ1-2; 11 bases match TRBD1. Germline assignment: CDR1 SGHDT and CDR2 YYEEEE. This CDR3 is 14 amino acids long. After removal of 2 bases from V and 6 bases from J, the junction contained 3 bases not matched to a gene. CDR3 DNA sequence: TGTGCCAGCAGCTTTACGGACAGGGGGCATGGCTACACCTTC. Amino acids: CASSFTDRGHGYTF.